This T cell receptor (beta chain) was found in a study of T cells in Graves' hyperthyroidism and ophthalmopathy (dated by TCRdb to between 2018 and 2021). Describing the broader study: Peripheral blood was collected at initial diagnosis, before any treatment. TCR Vbeta CDR3 sequencing of 120 to 150 peripheral blood samples (43 ophthalmopathy, 75 hyperthyroidism and roughly 17 progressor patients) is reported in the paper. The study also compared thyroid tissue and blood T-cell repertoires from about six Graves' hyperthyroidism patients. TCR V-J signatures able to tell the groups apart were searched for in a discovery cohort of 90 to 100 patients, of whom over 40 had Graves' ophthalmopathy and 57 had stable Graves' hyperthyroidism. Once sampling was done, hyperthyroidism patients were given methimazole at a starting dose of 30 mg daily, whereas ophthalmopathy patients were given high-dose intravenous methylprednisolone. The 100 or so discovery patients were randomly divided into training and test sets at a 7:3 ratio. Prospective prediction of ophthalmopathy was tested in an independent validation cohort consisting of 18 to 20 hyperthyroidism patients and around 16 patients who later progressed to ophthalmopathy. Results and caveats for the whole study, not just this receptor: Blood samples also contained most of the expanded thyroid clonotypes (frequency above 0.001), which suggests that blood repertoires may reflect thyroid immune responses. Sample size was not statistically predetermined, and blinding of investigators to group allocation was not performed. In validation, progression to ophthalmopathy was predicted by the model with 55% to 71% sensitivity and 72.22% specificity, a median of approximately 7.1 months before onset. A 13 V-J signature model separated ophthalmopathy from stable hyperthyroidism, with roughly 88% sensitivity and around 84% specificity in cross-validation and 80%/75% in testing.

The TCR beta CDR3 regions were amplified from the RNA transcripts. For the first round of RT-PCR on the TCR CDR3, the HTBI primer set was used together with the Qiagen OneStep RT-PCR kit. The libraries were constructed in a second round of multiplex PCR and then size-selected and purified. The libraries were sequenced on an Illumina HiSeq2000 using paired-end 100 bp reads. The published analysis was carried out like this. Raw data were processed with SOAPnuke, discarding reads with adapters, uncalled bases, mean Phred below 15, or no exact constant-primer or identifier match. COPE v1.2.5 was used to merge high-quality paired reads, and clonotypes were defined as unique nucleotide sequences. MiTCR v1.1 was used to align the clonotypes against IMGT TRBV, TRBD and TRBJ reference segments. The analysis was restricted to V-J combinations with a frequency above 0.0001, which together covered just over 99% of the repertoires. The TCS score was defined as the ratio of F50 (clonal expansion) to E x V (chaos), calculated using BLOSUM62-based TCRdist between CDR3 peptides within each V-J. Welch's t-statistics and random forest reduced roughly 540 V-J features to 10 to 15, which were used in a naive Bayes classifier (R e1071). The similarity between thyroid and blood repertoires was quantified using the Morisita-Horn index. The public reads were quality trimmed at Q25 with fastp and then assembled into clones with MiXCR by TCRdb, keeping productive beta chains. Duplicate CDR3 protein sequences are folded into a single record with the most common DNA and genes. V and J calls and clone size were set by TCRdb, not the authors. Within this sample are roughly 840,000 distinct CDR3 sequences, with about two fifths of them counted one time only. The ten biggest clones cover approximately 8.7% of the sample.

In this sample, this clonotype turned up many times. The antigen it recognizes is unknown. The record has no base qualities; no much larger clone is one base away. Trimming accounts for 0 bases at V and 7 bases at J, while the number of junction bases matched to no gene is 6. From the cysteine through the phenylalanine, the CDR3 covers 16 amino acids. Of all the DNA, just the CDR3 is kept, 48 bases in frame from base 1. The germline V gene specifies SGHRS as CDR1 and YFSETQ as CDR2. A patient counted as having stable Graves' hyperthyroidism if no progression to ophthalmopathy occurred over 18 months of follow-up. Hyperthyroidism patients were newly diagnosed, with disease duration under 2 months, and aged 18 to 65 years. The study excluded patients with uncontrolled infections, other autoimmune diseases, pregnancy or lactation. Diagnoses were based on clinical symptoms, serum thyroxine and TRAb, thyroid ultrasound and orbital computed tomography. PBMCs were isolated from more than 9 ml of fresh peripheral blood by Ficoll-Paque density gradient centrifugation. Total RNA was extracted using Trizol reagent, and RNA quality was assessed on an Agilent 2100 Bioanalyzer.

Material for sequencing was blood. In this chain, TRBV5-1 is recombined with TRBJ1-6; 8 middle bases align to TRBD1. The receptor's source is a man aged 18 to 29 with Graves' hyperthyroidism. CDR3 sequence: CASSLAAGGANSPLHF. Here is the DNA: TGCGCCAGCAGCTTGGCGGCAGGGGGCGCGAATTCACCCCTCCACTTT. Full variable domain (CDR3 extended with the reference TRBV5-1 and TRBJ1-6 proteins): KAGVTQTPRYLIKTRGQQVTLSCSPISGHRSVSWYQQTPGQGLQFLFEYFSETQRNKGNFPGRFSGRQFSNSRSEMNVSTLELGDSALYLCASSLAAGGANSPLHFGNGTRLTVT.